Listed below are T cell receptor beta chains from one sample, sequenced in a study of PD-1 blockade in classical Hodgkin lymphoma. The method was immunoSEQ multiplex PCR; TCRdb's version includes in-frame clones alone and lacks a portion of them. This table holds about 24,000 clones, about 88% found once. Source: peripheral blood mononuclear cells (PBMCs), taken before the fourth cycle of nivolumab. These receptor sequences come from a human donor with classical Hodgkin lymphoma. CDR3s include the opening cysteine and the closing phenylalanine or tryptophan. A D gene is named only where the DNA matches it firmly. Expanded clones are given a class, and other clones once, few, many or no size at all.

TRBV6-9	.	TRBD2	TRBJ2-7	TGTGCCAGCAGTTACTCGGCTAGCGGCACCTACGAGCAGTACTTC	CASSYSASGTYEQYF
TRBV27	.	TRBD1	TRBJ2-7	TGTGCCAGCTCTCAGGGGGCGAACGAGCAGTACTTC	CASSQGANEQYF
TRBV10-3	.	.	TRBJ2-1	TGTGCCATCAGTGACCTCAGGGATGAGCAGTTCTTC	CAISDLRDEQFF
TRBV7-9	.	.	TRBJ1-2	TGTGCCAGCAGCCAAATAGGTTCGGGGTATGGCTACACCTTC	CASSQIGSGYGYTF
TRBV4-2	few	TRBD2	TRBJ2-7	TGTGCCAGCAGCCAAGGAACTAGCGGGGGGTCCCTCGGGCAGGAGCAGTACTTC	CASSQGTSGGSLGQEQYF
TRBV28	.	TRBD1	TRBJ2-1	TGTGCCAGCAGTCACCAGGGGGCTGAACACTACAATGAGCAGTTCTTC	CASSHQGAEHYNEQFF
TRBV28	few	.	TRBJ1-2	TGTGCCAGCAGTGAATCAGGGTGGGCTAACTATGGCTACACCTTC	CASSESGWANYGYTF
TRBV4-3	once	.	TRBJ1-2	TGCGCCAGCAGCCAAGATGAAGGGACCTTCAACTATGGCTACACCTTC	CASSQDEGTFNYGYTF
TRBV7-8	.	.	TRBJ2-5	TGTGCCAGCAGCTTAGGGGTGGGAGGTGAGACCCAGTACTTC	CASSLGVGGETQYF
TRBV7-8	.	.	TRBJ1-2	TGTGCCAGCAGCTTAGGGGGTAACTATGGCTACACCTTC	CASSLGGNYGYTF
TRBV12-5	.	.	TRBJ1-3	TGTGCTAGTGGTTTGGTATCAGGAAACACCATATATTTT	CASGLVSGNTIYF
TRBV19	.	TRBD1	TRBJ1-2	TGTGCCAGTAGTACCGGACAGGCCACTGGCTACACCTTC	CASSTGQATGYTF
TRBV28	once	.	TRBJ2-7	TGTGCCAGCAGTTTGTGGACAGCCTCCTACGAGCAGTACTTC	CASSLWTASYEQYF
TRBV6-5	few	TRBD2	TRBJ2-7	TGTGCCAGCAGTTACTCTGCTAGCGGGAGTTACGAGCAGTACTTC	CASSYSASGSYEQYF
TRBV6-5	.	TRBD1	TRBJ2-2	TGTGCCAGCAGTGACACAGGGGTTGGGGAGCTGTTTTTT	CASSDTGVGELFF
TRBV4-3	.	TRBD2	TRBJ2-4	TGCGCCAGCAGCCAAGACGGATGGCTAGCGGGAGGGAGATCCAAAAACATTCAGTACTTC	CASSQDGWLAGGRSKNIQYF